The 8 T cell receptor beta chains listed next were all sequenced from one sample in a study of T-cell reconstitution after alpha-beta-depleted transplantation in children. Unique molecular identifiers were used to barcode this TCRbeta library. TCRdb re-derived calls from the PCR reads in MiXCR, one entry per CDR3 protein. The sample lists a few hundred thousand distinct CDR3 sequences; over 9% were seen once. The sample here was PBMCs from the stem cell graft donor, taken from the stem cell graft. The origin of the receptors is a human donor who donated a stem cell graft to a child with acute lymphoblastic leukemia.

This clonotype has at least ten counts. The rearrangement uses TRBV6-1 and TRBJ2-3, with TRBD2 matching 7 bases. CDR1 is MNHNS, CDR2 SASEGT, per germline. V was pared by 6 bases and J by 1 base, with 7 bases of the junction left unmatched. CDR3 size: 15 residues. The chain's CDR3 is CASSRAGKGTDTQYF. CDR3 nucleotide sequence: TGTGCCAGCAGCCGAGCGGGGAAAGGCACAGATACGCAGTATTTT.

This clonotype was recorded at least ten times. This chain joins TRBV27 and TRBJ2-7; 13 bases line up with TRBD2. There are 17 residues in the CDR3. J was trimmed by 6 bases and V by 7 bases; bases with no gene match: 15. Germline V lookup: CDR1 MNHEY, CDR2 SMNVEV (reference sequence). CDR3 sequence reads: CASTRPGLAGEWGEQYF. CDR3 in DNA: TGTGCCAGCACCCGTCCCGGACTAGCGGGAGAATGGGGCGAGCAGTACTTC.

The chain is built from TRBV20-1 and TRBJ2-1; unclear D gene. The V gene lost 1 base and the J gene lost 2 bases, with 9 bases spanning the gap. The germline CDR1 and CDR2 sequences are DFQATT and SNEGSKA (reference sequence). The CDR3 covers 14 residues. The CDR3 bases are TGCAGTGCTAGAGTGAGTGGCGCCTACAATGAGCAGTTCTTC. It specifies CSARVSGAYNEQFF.

This clonotype was counted a few times. The chain employs TRBV10-3 and TRBJ2-7; 8 bases line up with TRBD2. Trimming at V came to 8 bases and at J to 4 bases, leaving 10 bases not matched to a gene. Germline V gives CDR1 ENHRY, CDR2 SYGVKD. The CDR3 runs to 14 residues. DNA for the CDR3: TGTGCCATCTCCCCCACTAGCGGAGAATACGAGCAGTACTTC. It is translated as CAISPTSGEYEQYF.

The CDR3 loop is CASSSGTESPEQYF. CDR3 bases: TGTGCCAGCAGCTCCGGGACCGAGTCTCCCGAGCAGTACTTC. The V gene is TRBV7-9, the J gene TRBJ2-7, with D perhaps TRBD1 or TRBD2 (5 bases each). The germline V gene encodes CDR1 SEHNR and CDR2 FQNEAQ (reference sequence). Trimming stripped 4 bases from V and 6 bases from J, with 16 bases between. This CDR3 contains 14 residues.

This clonotype showed up many times. The rearrangement joins TRBV7-3 to TRBJ2-1; D is tentatively TRBD1 or TRBD2 (6 bases each). CDR1 and CDR2 (germline): SGHTA, FQGTGA. CDR3 length: 16 residues. V lost 0 bases, J lost 6 bases, and 15 bases lay in between. This CDR3 is CASSLTGGWSTNEQFF. The CDR3, as DNA: TGTGCCAGCAGCTTAACCGGGGGCTGGTCGACCAATGAGCAGTTCTTC.

The table lists this clonotype with a few counts. This chain joins TRBV7-2 and TRBJ1-6; the match to TRBD1 covers 10 bases. This CDR3 has 15 amino acids. The J segment lost 6 bases and the V segment lost 2 bases, leaving 1 base of the junction unmatched. In germline, CDR1 is SGHTA, CDR2 FQGNSA. CDR3: CASSLRTGGNSPLHF. The DNA for the CDR3 is TGTGCCAGCAGCTTAAGGACAGGGGGTAATTCACCCCTCCACTTT. The full variable domain, completed using reference TRBV7-2 and TRBJ1-6, is GAGVSQSPSNKVTEKGKDVELRCDPISGHTALYWYRQSLGQGLEFLIYFQGNSAPDKSGLPSDRFSAERTGGSVSTLTIQRTQQEDSAVYLCASSLRTGGNSPLHFGNGTRLTVT.

The CDR3 loop is CASSRLRGDSNQPQHF. CDR3 bases: TGTGCCAGTAGCAGACTCCGAGGGGATAGCAATCAGCCCCAGCATTTT. The chain employs TRBV19 and TRBJ1-5, with D perhaps TRBD1 (5 bases). The CDR3 covers 16 residues. Trimming pared 6 bases from V and 0 bases from J, leaving 15 bases between. Per germline, CDR1 LNHDA and CDR2 SQIVND (reference sequence).